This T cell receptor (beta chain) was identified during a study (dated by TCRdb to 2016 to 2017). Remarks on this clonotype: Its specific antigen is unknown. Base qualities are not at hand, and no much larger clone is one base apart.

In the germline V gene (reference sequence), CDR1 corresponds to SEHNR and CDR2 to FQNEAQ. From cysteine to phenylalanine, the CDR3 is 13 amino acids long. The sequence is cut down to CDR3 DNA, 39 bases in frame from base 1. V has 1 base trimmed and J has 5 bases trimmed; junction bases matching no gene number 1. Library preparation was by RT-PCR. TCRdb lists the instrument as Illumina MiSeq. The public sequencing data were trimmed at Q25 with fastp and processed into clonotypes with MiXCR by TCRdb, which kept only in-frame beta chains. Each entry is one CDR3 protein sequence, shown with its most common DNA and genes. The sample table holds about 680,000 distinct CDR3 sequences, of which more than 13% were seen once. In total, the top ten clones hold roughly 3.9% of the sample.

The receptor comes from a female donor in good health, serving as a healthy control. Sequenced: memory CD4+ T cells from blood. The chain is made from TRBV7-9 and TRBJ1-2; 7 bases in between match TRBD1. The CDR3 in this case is CASSLEGQYGYTF. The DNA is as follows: TGTGCCAGCAGCTTAGAGGGACAGTATGGCTACACCTTC.